The 4 T cell receptor beta chains listed next were all sequenced from one sample in a study of T cells in Graves' hyperthyroidism and ophthalmopathy. Amplification yielded TCR beta CDR3 regions, with RNA transcripts as the source. HTBI primers were employed in a first-round RT-PCR of the TCR CDR3. One entry per CDR3 protein, called by TCRdb with MiXCR from the multiplex PCR reads. This sample has 550,000 to 650,000 distinct CDR3 sequences, with around 13% found just once. Sequencing was done on a sample of blood. The source of these receptors is a woman in her twenties or thirties with Graves' hyperthyroidism that later progressed to Graves' ophthalmopathy.

The CDR3 spells CASTLQGELFF. The DNA for the CDR3 is TGTGCCAGCACCCTACAGGGGGAGCTGTTTTTT. The rearrangement joins TRBV28 to TRBJ2-2; D gene ambiguous. The CDR3 consists of 11 residues. V gave up 7 bases and J gave up 8 bases, with 8 bases separating them. The germline CDR1 and CDR2 sequences are MDHEN and SYDVKM.

This clonotype appeared many times. The chain joins TRBV3-1 to TRBJ1-1, with 10 bases aligning to TRBD1. The J segment lost 5 bases and the V segment lost 0 bases, leaving 3 bases of the junction unmatched. This CDR3 spans 15 amino acids. CDR1 is LGHDT, CDR2 YNNKEL, per germline (reference sequence). CDR3 sequence: CASSQEGGQGTEAFF. Written as DNA, the CDR3 is TGTGCCAGCAGCCAAGAAGGGGGACAGGGGACTGAAGCTTTCTTT.

Ten or more counts support this clonotype. The J gene is TRBJ1-2, the V gene TRBV20-1; D gene ambiguous. The CDR3 is 13 amino acids. V lost 6 bases and J 5 bases, leaving 16 bases between the germline ends. The germline CDR1 and CDR2 sequences are DFQATT and SNEGSKA (reference sequence). Here the CDR3 reads CSAKRPREYGYTF. The CDR3 DNA reads as TGCAGTGCCAAAAGGCCCCGGGAGTATGGCTACACCTTC.

There are many counts of this clonotype. The rearrangement joins TRBV20-1 to TRBJ2-2; D may correspond to TRBD1 or TRBD2 (6 bases each). This CDR3 spans 16 amino acids. CDR1 and CDR2 from the germline V gene are DFQATT and SNEGSKA (reference sequence). The ends were cut back, 0 bases at V and 6 bases at J, with 17 bases in the middle. CDR3 DNA: TGCAGTGCTAGAGATCCAATTGCAGGGGAGGCCGGGGAGCTGTTTTTT. Protein sequence: CSARDPIAGEAGELFF.